Below, 13 T cell receptor beta chains from the same sample are listed, as sequenced in a study of monozygotic twins with inflammatory bowel disease. TCRdb reanalyzed the 5' RACE reads and collapses them to one entry per CDR3 protein, without DNA. The sample totals hundreds of thousands of distinct CDR3 sequences. Sequencing was done on a sample of blood. These receptor sequences come from a human donor with ulcerative colitis or Crohn's disease, or a healthy co-twin of an affected twin (not recorded which).

V usage is TRBV7-2 and J usage is TRBJ2-3; TCRdb picks TRBD2, but there is no DNA to check that call. The CDR3 has 17 amino acids. CDR1 SGHTA and CDR2 FQGNSA come from the germline V gene. The CDR3 here is CASSVGTSGSLADTQYF.

The chain carries TRBV6-2 or TRBV6-3 and TRBJ1-2. The germline CDR1 and CDR2 sequences are MNHEY and SVGEGT. There are 12 residues in the CDR3. CDR3 residues: CASSYPDYGYTF.

The rearrangement uses TRBV18 and TRBJ2-7; TCRdb reports TRBD1, a call that lacks DNA to check it against. The CDR3 consists of 14 residues. Per germline, CDR1 KGHSH and CDR2 LQKENI. The CDR3 loop is CASSPGTGYYEQYF.

The rearrangement uses TRBV28 and TRBJ1-5; there is no DNA to check the TCRdb D call of TRBD1. Germline-derived CDR1 and CDR2 are MDHEN and SYDVKM. This CDR3 region has 14 residues. This chain's CDR3 is CASNRGRANQPQHF.

The chain joins TRBV7-2 to TRBJ1-2. Germline V gene lookup returns CDR1 SGHTA and CDR2 FQGNSA. The CDR3 runs to 14 residues. The CDR3 reads CASSYRTDNYGYTF.

The rearrangement joins TRBV7-2 to TRBJ2-6. CDR3 size: 15 residues. CDR1 and CDR2 from the germline V gene are SGHTA and FQGNSA. The chain's CDR3 is CASSFQNSGANVLTF.

The V and J genes are TRBV7-2 and TRBJ2-1; TCRdb names TRBD1, which stays unverified in the absence of DNA. The CDR3 sequence is 17 residues long. Germline lookup yields CDR1 SGHTA and CDR2 FQGNSA. CDR3 protein: CASSHMLPGGLYNEQFF.

The rearrangement links TRBV20-1 to TRBJ2-3. CDR1 is DFQATT and CDR2 is SNEGSKA in the germline V gene (reference sequence). This CDR3 region has 11 residues. The CDR3 loop is CSAQRTDTQYF.

The rearrangement uses TRBV28 and TRBJ1-2. The germline V gene encodes CDR1 MDHEN and CDR2 SYDVKM. This CDR3 region has 15 residues. The CDR3 loop is CASSFSGSEGYGYTF.

This sequence joins TRBV4-1 and TRBJ1-5; TCRdb returns TRBD1, unconfirmable since there is no DNA. The germline V gene encodes CDR1 MGHRA and CDR2 YSYEKL. CDR3 length equals 16 residues. CDR3 protein: CASSQDPGWGSQPQHF.

The V call is TRBV13, the J call TRBJ1-4; TCRdb picks TRBD1, but there is no DNA to check that call. CDR1 is PRHDT and CDR2 is FYEKMQ in the germline V gene (reference sequence). The CDR3 is 14 amino acids. CDR3 region: CASSLSTVNEKLFF. The full variable domain, with the rest looked up from reference TRBV13 and TRBJ1-4, is AAGVIQSPRHLIKEKRETATLKCYPIPRHDTVYWYQQGPGQDPQFLISFYEKMQSDKGSIPDRFSAQQFSDYHSELNMSSLELGDSALYFCASSLSTVNEKLFFGSGTQLSVL.

The rearrangement uses TRBV2 and TRBJ2-1; TCRdb outputs TRBD2, but without DNA this stays unchecked. The CDR3 extends over 16 amino acids. Germline V gene sequence: CDR1 SNHLY, CDR2 FYNNEI. CDR3 region: CASSDIGTRRQSEQFF. The variable domain in full, with the rest retrieved from reference TRBV2 and TRBJ2-1, is EPEVTQTPSHQVTQMGQEVILRCVPISNHLYFYWYRQILGQKVEFLVSFYNNEISEKSEIFDDQFSVERPDGSNFTLKIRSTKLEDSAMYFCASSDIGTRRQSEQFFGPGTRLTVL.

The chain is built from TRBV10-3 and TRBJ1-6; the TRBD1 assignment by TCRdb is unverifiable without DNA. CDR1 ENHRY and CDR2 SYGVKD come from the germline V gene. CDR3 length: 14 residues. The CDR3 here is CAIRRDRNNSPLHF.